Listed below are T cell receptor beta chains from one sample, sequenced in a study of B cell selection in AIRE deficiency. The assay was immunoSEQ multiplex PCR, and TCRdb's table has in-frame clones only and misses some. The sample yields about 21,000 clones, about 94% seen once. What was sequenced was Tregs sorted from PBMCs. The receptor set was obtained from a human donor with AIRE deficiency. Both conserved end residues are part of each CDR3.

j_call v_call cdr3_aa
TRBJ1-2 TRBV6-5 CASSPWQGYAYGYTF
TRBJ2-7 TRBV6-9 CASRSRGGGRYEQYF
TRBJ2-7 TRBV6-5 CASRTAGGAGYEQYF
TRBJ2-7 TRBV19 CASTRQAEPPYEQYF
TRBJ1-2 TRBV18 CASSPGTGIYGYTF
TRBJ1-2 TRBV19 CATSLHRFYGYTF
TRBJ1-1 TRBV20-1 CSGLNQGLAFF
TRBJ1-1 TRBV5-6 CASSSAGGSVTEAFF
TRBJ1-1 TRBV7-9 CASSLGATSQAFF
TRBJ1-4 TRBV18 CASSPGTNEKLFF
TRBJ1-2 TRBV5-8 CASSPLGDYGYTF